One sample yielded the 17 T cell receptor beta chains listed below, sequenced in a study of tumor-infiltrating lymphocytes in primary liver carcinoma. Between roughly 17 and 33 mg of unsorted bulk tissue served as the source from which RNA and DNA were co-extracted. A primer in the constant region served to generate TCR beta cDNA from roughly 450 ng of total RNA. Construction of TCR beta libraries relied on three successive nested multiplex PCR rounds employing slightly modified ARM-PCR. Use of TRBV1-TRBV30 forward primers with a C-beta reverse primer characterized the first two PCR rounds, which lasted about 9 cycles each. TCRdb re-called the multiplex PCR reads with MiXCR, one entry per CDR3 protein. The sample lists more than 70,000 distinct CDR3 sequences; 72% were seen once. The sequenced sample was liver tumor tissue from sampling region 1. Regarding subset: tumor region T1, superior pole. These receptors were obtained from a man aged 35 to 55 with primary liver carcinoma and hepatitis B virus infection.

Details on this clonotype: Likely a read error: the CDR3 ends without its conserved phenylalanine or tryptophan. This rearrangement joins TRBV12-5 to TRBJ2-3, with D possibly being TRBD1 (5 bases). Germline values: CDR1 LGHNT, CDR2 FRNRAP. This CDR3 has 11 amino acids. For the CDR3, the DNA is TGTGCTAGTGGTTGGGGCGATACACAGTATTAT. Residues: CASGWGDTQYY.

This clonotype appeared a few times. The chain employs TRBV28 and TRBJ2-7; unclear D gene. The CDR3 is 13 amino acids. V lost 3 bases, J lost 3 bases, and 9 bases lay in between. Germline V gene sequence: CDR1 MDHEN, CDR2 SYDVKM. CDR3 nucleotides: TGTGCCAGCAGTTTCGGCAACTTCTACGAGCAGTACTTC. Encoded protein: CASSFGNFYEQYF.

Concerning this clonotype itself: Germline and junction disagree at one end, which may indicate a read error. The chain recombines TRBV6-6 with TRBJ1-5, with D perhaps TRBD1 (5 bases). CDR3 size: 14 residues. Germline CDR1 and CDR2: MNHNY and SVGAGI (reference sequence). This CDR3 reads CVSSSSGRGQPQHF. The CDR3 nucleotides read TGTGTCAGCAGCTCCTCGGGGAGGGGTCAGCCCCAGCATTTT.

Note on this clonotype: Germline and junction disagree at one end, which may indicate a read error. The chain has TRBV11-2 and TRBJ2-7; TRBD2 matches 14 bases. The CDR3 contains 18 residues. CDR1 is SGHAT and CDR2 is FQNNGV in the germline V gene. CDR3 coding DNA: TGTGCCAGCAGCATATCCGTTCGACTAGCGGGAGGGGGGTACGAGGAGTACTTC. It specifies CASSISVRLAGGGYEEYF.

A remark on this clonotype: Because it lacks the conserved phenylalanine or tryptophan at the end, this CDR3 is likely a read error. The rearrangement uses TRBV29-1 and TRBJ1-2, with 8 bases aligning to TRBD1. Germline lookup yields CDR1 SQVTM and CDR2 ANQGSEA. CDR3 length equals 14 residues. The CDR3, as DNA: TGCAGGGTTGATCGACAGGGGATAGTCTATGGCTACACCTCC. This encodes CRVDRQGIVYGYTS.

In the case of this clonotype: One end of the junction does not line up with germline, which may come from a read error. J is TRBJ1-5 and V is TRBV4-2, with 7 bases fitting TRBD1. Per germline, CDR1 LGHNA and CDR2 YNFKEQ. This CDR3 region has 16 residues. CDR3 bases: TGTGCCAGCATCCAAGATGGAGGGCAGGGGGGGCAGCCCCACCATTTT. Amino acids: CASIQDGGQGGQPHHF.

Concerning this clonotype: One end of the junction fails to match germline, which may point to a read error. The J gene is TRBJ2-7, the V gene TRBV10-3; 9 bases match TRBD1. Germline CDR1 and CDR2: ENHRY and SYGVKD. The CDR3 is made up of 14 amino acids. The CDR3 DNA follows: TGTCCCATCAGTCCCGGGACAGGGACCTACGAACAGTACTTC. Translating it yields CPISPGTGTYEQYF.

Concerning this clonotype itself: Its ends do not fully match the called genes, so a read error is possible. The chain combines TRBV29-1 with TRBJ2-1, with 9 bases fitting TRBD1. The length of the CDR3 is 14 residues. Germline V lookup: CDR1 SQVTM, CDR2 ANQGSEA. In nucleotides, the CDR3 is TGCAGCGCTCTGAAGGGGACAGGGAACAATGAGCAGCTCTTC. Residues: CSALKGTGNNEQLF.

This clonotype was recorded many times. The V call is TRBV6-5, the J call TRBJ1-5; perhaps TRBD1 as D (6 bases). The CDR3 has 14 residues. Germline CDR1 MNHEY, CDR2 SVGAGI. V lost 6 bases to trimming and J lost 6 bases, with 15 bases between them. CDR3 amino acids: CASRNRESGQPQHF. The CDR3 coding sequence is TGTGCCAGCAGGAACAGGGAATCGGGTCAGCCCCAGCATTTT.

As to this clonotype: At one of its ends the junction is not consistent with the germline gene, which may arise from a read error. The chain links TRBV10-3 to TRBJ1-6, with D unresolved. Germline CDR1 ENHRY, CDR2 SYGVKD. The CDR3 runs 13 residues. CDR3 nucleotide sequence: TGTGCCATTAGTGCTCCCGGCGCATTGAGCCTCCACTTT. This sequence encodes CAISAPGALSLHF.

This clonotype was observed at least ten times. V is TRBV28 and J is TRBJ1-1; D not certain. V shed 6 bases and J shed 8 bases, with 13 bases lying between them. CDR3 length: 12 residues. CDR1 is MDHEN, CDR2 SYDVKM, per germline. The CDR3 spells CASSITREEAFF. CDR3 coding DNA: TGTGCCAGCAGCATTACGAGGGAAGAAGCTTTCTTT. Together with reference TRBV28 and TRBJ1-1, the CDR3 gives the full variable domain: DVKVTQSSRYLVKRTGEKVFLECVQDMDHENMFWYRQDPGLGLRLIYFSYDVKMKEKGDIPEGYSVSREKKERFSLILESASTNQTSMYLCASSITREEAFFGQGTRLTVV.

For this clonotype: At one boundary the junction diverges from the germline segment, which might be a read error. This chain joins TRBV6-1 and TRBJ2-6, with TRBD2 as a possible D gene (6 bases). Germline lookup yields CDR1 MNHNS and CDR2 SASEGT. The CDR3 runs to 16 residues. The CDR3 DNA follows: TGTGTCAGCAGTGAAGGCGGGGTAGCTGGGGTCAACGTCCTGACTTTC. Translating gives CVSSEGGVAGVNVLTF.

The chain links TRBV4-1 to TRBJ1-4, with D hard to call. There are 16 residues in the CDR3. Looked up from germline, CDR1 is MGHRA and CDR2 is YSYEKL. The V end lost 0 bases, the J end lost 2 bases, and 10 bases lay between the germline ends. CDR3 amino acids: CASSQDFRSTNEKLFF. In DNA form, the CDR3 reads TGCGCCAGCAGCCAAGACTTCAGAAGCACTAATGAAAAACTGTTTTTT.

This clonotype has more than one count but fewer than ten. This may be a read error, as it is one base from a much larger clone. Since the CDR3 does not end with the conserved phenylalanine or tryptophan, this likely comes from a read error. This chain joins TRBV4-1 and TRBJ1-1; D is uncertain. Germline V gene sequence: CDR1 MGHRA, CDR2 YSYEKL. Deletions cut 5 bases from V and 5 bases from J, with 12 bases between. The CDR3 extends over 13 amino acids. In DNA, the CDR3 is TGCGCCAGCAGCGACCTCTCGGGGACTGAAGCTTTCCTT. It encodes CASSDLSGTEAFL.

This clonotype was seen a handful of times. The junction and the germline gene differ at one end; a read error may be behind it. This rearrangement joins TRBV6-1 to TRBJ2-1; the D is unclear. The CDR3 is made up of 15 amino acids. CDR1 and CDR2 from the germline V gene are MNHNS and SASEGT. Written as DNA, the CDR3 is TGTGCCAGCAGTGAAGGACTGGCCTCCTACAATGAGCAGCTCTTC. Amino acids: CASSEGLASYNEQLF.

CDR3 protein: CAILAGAALSEAFF. The CDR3 DNA reads as TGTGCCATCTTGGCGGGGGCAGCCCTGTCTGAAGCTTTCTTT. The chain couples TRBV10-3 to TRBJ1-1, with D possibly being TRBD1 (6 bases). The CDR3 is 14 residues long. CDR1 is ENHRY and CDR2 is SYGVKD in the germline V gene. V lost 8 bases, J lost 6 bases, and 19 bases lay in between.

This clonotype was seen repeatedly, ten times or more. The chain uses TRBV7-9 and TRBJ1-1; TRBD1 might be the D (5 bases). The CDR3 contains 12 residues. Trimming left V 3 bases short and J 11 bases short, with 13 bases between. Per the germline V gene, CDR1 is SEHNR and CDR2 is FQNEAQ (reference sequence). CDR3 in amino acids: CASSFAGQRAFF. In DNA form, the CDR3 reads TGTGCCAGCAGCTTTGCGGGGCAGCGGGCTTTCTTT.